This T cell receptor beta chain was sequenced during a study of blood T cells in healthy people across ages. Study overall: Template switching caught about one barcoded beta molecule for each two T cells.

The CDR3 runs to 17 residues. The V gene lost 4 bases and the J gene lost 4 bases, with 23 bases spanning the gap. In germline, CDR1 is SGHVS, CDR2 FQNEAQ. A J-beta primer mix and a sample-barcoded 5' primer were used in a second PCR of roughly 6 to 12 cycles. Via MiXCR, TCRdb re-called the 5' RACE reads, giving one row per CDR3 protein. The sample lists around 970,000 distinct CDR3 sequences; roughly 51% were seen once. V usage is TRBV7-8 and J usage is TRBJ2-7; D possibly matches TRBD1 or TRBD2 (5 bases each). The specimen was blood. The clonotype was recovered from an older woman in good health. CDR3 sequence reads: CASSSVWGFGLTYEQYF. The CDR3 region has the DNA TGTGCCAGCAGCTCGGTCTGGGGGTTTGGTCTAACTTACGAGCAGTACTTC.